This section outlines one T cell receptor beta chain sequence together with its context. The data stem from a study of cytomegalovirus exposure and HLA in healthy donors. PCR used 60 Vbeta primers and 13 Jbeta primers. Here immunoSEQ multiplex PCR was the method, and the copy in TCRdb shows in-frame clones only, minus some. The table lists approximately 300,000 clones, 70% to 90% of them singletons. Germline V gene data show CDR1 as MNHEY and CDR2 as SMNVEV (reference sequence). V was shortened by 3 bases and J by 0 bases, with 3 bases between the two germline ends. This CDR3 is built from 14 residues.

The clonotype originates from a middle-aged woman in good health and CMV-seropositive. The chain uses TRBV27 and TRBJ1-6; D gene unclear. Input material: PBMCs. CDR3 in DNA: TGTGCCAGCAGTTTCGGCTCCTATAATTCACCCCTCCACTTT. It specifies CASSFGSYNSPLHF.